These 23 T cell receptor beta chains came from one sample sequenced in a study of T-cell reconstitution after alpha-beta-depleted transplantation in children. A TCRbeta library incorporating unique molecular identifiers was prepared. Using its own MiXCR run on the PCR reads, TCRdb lists one record per CDR3 protein. The top ten hold around 18% of the sample, which has around 140,000 distinct CDR3 sequences, 8.8% seen once. Sample: PBMCs, mostly from graft donor cells, taken 180 days after TCRalphabeta/CD19-depleted stem cell transplant. The receptors shown here come from a female patient aged 2-9 years who had a stem cell transplant for congenital amegakaryocytic thrombocytopenia, so the T cells may come from the graft donor.

This clonotype showed up many times. This chain's CDR3 is CASSRTLGSSYNSPLHF. In DNA, the CDR3 is TGTGCCAGCAGCCGGACACTTGGGAGCTCCTATAATTCACCCCTCCACTTT. V is TRBV6-1 and J is TRBJ1-6; D might be TRBD1 (5 bases). V was trimmed by 6 bases and J by 0 bases, leaving 15 bases between them. CDR3 length: 17 residues. The germline V gene has CDR1 MNHNS and CDR2 SASEGT.

This clonotype was detected a few times. The chain couples TRBV30 to TRBJ2-3, with D unclear. The germline V and J ends were trimmed by 3 bases and 2 bases, with 12 bases remaining between them. CDR3 length equals 14 residues. From germline, CDR1 is GTSNPN and CDR2 SVGIG (reference sequence). The CDR3 DNA reads TGTGCCTGGAGCGTGGGCTTGGACACAGATACGCAGTATTTT. Protein: CAWSVGLDTDTQYF. The full variable domain, its missing parts supplied by reference TRBV30 and TRBJ2-3, is SQTIHQWPATLVQPVGSPLSLECTVEGTSNPNLYWYRQAAGRGLQLLFYSVGIGQISSEVPQNLSASRPQDRQFILSSKKLLLSDSGFYLCAWSVGLDTDTQYFGPGTRLTVL.

There are many counts of this clonotype. The chain couples TRBV5-1 to TRBJ2-7; 13 bases align to TRBD2. Trimming cost V 1 base and J 4 bases; bases outside gene matches: 8. This CDR3 has 17 amino acids. Germline values: CDR1 SGHRS, CDR2 YFSETQ. The CDR3 region is CASSLSKTSGGSYEQYF. As DNA, the CDR3 is TGCGCCAGCAGCTTGTCCAAGACTAGCGGGGGGTCATACGAGCAGTACTTC.

This clonotype has at least ten counts. A much larger clone sits a single nucleotide away, making a read error possible. This chain links TRBV28 with TRBJ2-6, with D tentatively TRBD1 (5 bases). The CDR3 extends over 13 amino acids. CDR1 MDHEN and CDR2 SYDVKM come from the germline V gene. The CDR3 DNA follows: TGTGCCAGCAGGATCTCTGGGGCCAACGGCCTGACTTTC. Its translation: CASRISGANGLTF. Full variable domain (remainder filled in from reference TRBV28 and TRBJ2-6): DVKVTQSSRYLVKRTGEKVFLECVQDMDHENMFWYRQDPGLGLRLIYFSYDVKMKEKGDIPEGYSVSREKKERFSLILESASTNQTSMYLCASRISGANGLTFGAGSRLTVL.

There are a few counts of this clonotype. The rearrangement uses TRBV6-5 and TRBJ2-7; TRBD2 matches at 8 bases. This CDR3 has 15 amino acids. The V gene's germline CDR1 is MNHEY and CDR2 SVGAGI. V trimming: 1 base; J trimming: 5 bases; junction bases outside the gene matches: 7. The CDR3 bases are TGTGCCAGCAGTTACTTTGCGGGGGGAAATAACGAGCAGTACTTC. Residues: CASSYFAGGNNEQYF.

The chain has TRBV5-3 and TRBJ2-7; a weak D match, TRBD2 (5 bases). TRBV5-3 is flagged as an ORF with uncertain function. V shed 8 bases and J shed 3 bases, with 15 bases lying between them. The CDR3 is made up of 13 amino acids. The CDR3 DNA reads TGTGCCAGGGGCCCTGGACTGCTCTACGAGCAGTACTTC. It yields the protein CARGPGLLYEQYF.

This clonotype was detected only a few times. The chain is built from TRBV6-5 and TRBJ2-2, with TRBD1 matching over 7 bases. The V gene end was trimmed by 4 bases and the J gene end by 6 bases; junction bases not matched to a gene: 5. CDR1 is MNHEY, CDR2 SVGAGI, per germline. CDR3 length: 14 residues. CDR3 sequence: CASSFDRVAGELFF. The DNA for the CDR3 is TGTGCCAGCAGTTTCGACAGGGTAGCCGGGGAGCTGTTTTTT.

The chain is built from TRBV28 and TRBJ2-2, with 14 nucleotides matching TRBD2. Germline V lookup: CDR1 MDHEN, CDR2 SYDVKM. After removal of 6 bases from V and 3 bases from J, the junction contained 9 bases not matched to a gene. The CDR3 spans 18 residues. The CDR3, as DNA: TGTGCCAGCAGCCCCGACTTGGGACTAGCGGGGGACACCGGGGAGCTGTTTTTT. It codes for CASSPDLGLAGDTGELFF.

The chain is built from TRBV7-3 and TRBJ2-2; D not resolved. The CDR3 loop spans 14 amino acids. Trimming removed 3 bases at V and 0 bases at J, with 5 bases between. CDR1 and CDR2 from the germline V gene are SGHTA and FQGTGA. CDR3 DNA: TGTGCCAGCAGCTTGCTAACGAACACCGGGGAGCTGTTTTTT. As protein: CASSLLTNTGELFF.

This clonotype has more than one count but fewer than ten. V gene TRBV10-3 combines with J gene TRBJ2-4, with D tentatively TRBD1 (6 bases). V gave up 2 bases and J gave up 0 bases, with 11 bases separating them. The germline V gene encodes CDR1 ENHRY and CDR2 SYGVKD. The CDR3 sequence is 16 residues long. The CDR3 reads CAISEGQTLAKNIQYF. The CDR3 region has the DNA TGTGCCATCAGTGAGGGACAGACTTTAGCCAAAAACATTCAGTACTTC.

The chain links TRBV30 to TRBJ2-1; TRBD1 is a possible D gene (6 bases). This CDR3 comprises 14 residues. Germline V gene sequence: CDR1 GTSNPN, CDR2 SVGIG (reference sequence). Trimming took 3 bases from V and 1 from J, leaving 10 bases between them. This chain's CDR3 is CAWSTGSSYNEQFF. DNA of the CDR3: TGTGCCTGGAGCACAGGGAGTTCCTACAATGAGCAGTTCTTC. Variable domain in full (rest from reference TRBV30 and TRBJ2-1): SQTIHQWPATLVQPVGSPLSLECTVEGTSNPNLYWYRQAAGRGLQLLFYSVGIGQISSEVPQNLSASRPQDRQFILSSKKLLLSDSGFYLCAWSTGSSYNEQFFGPGTRLTVL.

This clonotype is categorized as medium-sized. V usage is TRBV29-1 and J usage is TRBJ2-7, with TRBD1 as a possible D gene (5 bases). Germline CDR1 reads SQVTM; CDR2 reads ANQGSEA. Trimming took 4 bases from V and 7 from J, leaving 14 bases between them. This CDR3 has 12 amino acids. As DNA, the CDR3 is TGCAGCGTTGTGGGGCAGGTCAGAGAGCAGTACTTC. It is translated as CSVVGQVREQYF.

The sample holds many counts of this clonotype. The gene calls are TRBV7-3 and TRBJ2-1; 8 bases are a match to TRBD2. The J segment lost 6 bases and the V segment lost 5 bases, leaving 12 bases of the junction unmatched. The V gene's germline CDR1 is SGHTA and CDR2 FQGTGA. This CDR3 comprises 16 residues. CDR3 loop: CASSPTGREGPNEQFF. In DNA, the CDR3 is TGTGCCAGCAGCCCCACGGGACGGGAGGGCCCCAATGAGCAGTTCTTC.

There are a few counts of this clonotype. This chain links TRBV21-1 with TRBJ2-3; the tabulated D call, TRBD2, remains unverified against the DNA. TRBV21-1 is a listed pseudogene. The CDR3 runs 17 residues. In DNA, the CDR3 is TGTGCCAGCAGCCTAAAGGCGACAAAGCGGGGCACAGATACGCAGTATTTT. This translates into CASSLKATKRGTDTQYF.

There are many counts of this clonotype. This chain uses TRBV5-1 with TRBJ1-4, with 8 bases fitting TRBD1. V lost 0 bases, J lost 7 bases, and 5 bases stayed unmatched. CDR1 is SGHRS and CDR2 is YFSETQ in the germline V gene. The CDR3 loop spans 15 amino acids. The CDR3 nucleotides read TGCGCCAGCAGCTTGGCCGGACAGGGTGGTGAAAAACTGTTTTTT. Translated: CASSLAGQGGEKLFF.

The genes are TRBV6-1 and TRBJ2-2, with D perhaps TRBD1 (5 bases). The CDR3 runs to 18 residues. V was clipped by 0 bases and J by 5 bases, with 19 bases between them. Germline-derived CDR1 and CDR2 are MNHNS and SASEGT. The CDR3 spells CASSEAHSNYAGTGELFF. CDR3 nucleotides: TGTGCCAGCAGTGAAGCCCACTCAAATTACGCAGGGACCGGGGAGCTGTTTTTT.

J is TRBJ2-5 and V is TRBV7-6; tentatively, D is TRBD1 (7 bases). The germline CDR1 and CDR2 sequences are SGHVS and FNYEAQ. The CDR3 totals 14 residues. V gave up 1 base and J gave up 5 bases, with 11 bases separating them. CDR3 sequence reads: CASSLGTGGETQYF. CDR3 sequence (DNA): TGTGCCAGCAGCTTAGGGACAGGAGGGGAGACCCAGTACTTC.

V usage is TRBV18 and J usage is TRBJ1-1; D might be TRBD1 (6 bases). V was trimmed by 0 bases and J by 3 bases, leaving 11 bases between them. CDR1 is KGHSH, CDR2 LQKENI, per germline. The CDR3 has 15 amino acids. CDR3 residues: CASSPPGQLDTEAFF. In DNA, the CDR3 is TGTGCCAGCTCACCACCGGGACAACTAGACACTGAAGCTTTCTTT.

This clonotype was recorded at least ten times. The chain couples TRBV12-3 or TRBV12-4 to TRBJ1-1; 9 nucleotides agree with TRBD1. Trimming cost V 5 bases and J 2 bases; bases outside gene matches: 9. This CDR3 has 16 residues. The CDR3 coding sequence is TGTGCCAGCAGTCACGGGACAGGGTGGGGAAACACTGAAGCTTTCTTT. It codes for CASSHGTGWGNTEAFF.

This clonotype was counted between two and nine times. The chain recombines TRBV12-3 or TRBV12-4 with TRBJ2-3; no clear D gene. V gave up 4 bases and J gave up 2 bases, with 7 bases separating them. The CDR3 length is 13 residues. CDR3: CASSSGYTDTQYF. CDR3 DNA sequence: TGTGCCAGCAGTTCTGGATACACAGATACGCAGTATTTT.

This clonotype has a count of ten or more. The rearrangement uses TRBV5-1 and TRBJ1-5; D perhaps matches TRBD1 (6 bases). V was pared by 3 bases and J by 6 bases, with 16 bases between. The germline V gene has CDR1 SGHRS and CDR2 YFSETQ. The CDR3 is 15 residues long. The CDR3 is CASSWGPGQGQPQHF. Written as DNA, the CDR3 is TGCGCCAGCAGCTGGGGGCCCGGCCAGGGTCAGCCCCAGCATTTT.

This clonotype was counted ten times or more. The rearrangement joins TRBV28 to TRBJ1-5, with D possibly TRBD1 on 6 matching bases. The CDR3 covers 16 residues. Deletions cut 6 bases from V and 4 bases from J, with 19 bases between. CDR1 is MDHEN and CDR2 is SYDVKM in the germline V gene. The CDR3 protein is CASSSLGEGGNQPQHF. The CDR3 nucleotides are TGTGCCAGCAGCTCCCTGGGCGAGGGGGGTAATCAGCCCCAGCATTTT. Supplemented by reference TRBV28 and TRBJ1-5, the full variable domain reads DVKVTQSSRYLVKRTGEKVFLECVQDMDHENMFWYRQDPGLGLRLIYFSYDVKMKEKGDIPEGYSVSREKKERFSLILESASTNQTSMYLCASSSLGEGGNQPQHFGDGTRLSIL.

The V call is TRBV3-1, the J call TRBJ1-2; D unresolved. The CDR3 is made up of 15 amino acids. Germline V gene sequence: CDR1 LGHDT, CDR2 YNNKEL (reference sequence). Trimming shortened V by 11 bases and J by 0 bases, and 19 bases separated the two germline ends. The CDR3 DNA reads as TGTGCCTCCTGCCCGAGACGGAACGCTAACTATGGCTACACCTTC. This gives the protein CASCPRRNANYGYTF.